The 13 T cell receptor beta chains below were found in one sample sequenced in a study of blood T cell repertoires in COVID-19. The table came from immunoSEQ multiplex PCR; TCRdb's copy has only in-frame clones and leaves some out. The data hold roughly 230,000 clones, with about 88% observed a single time. Sample: peripheral blood. These receptor sequences come from a middle-aged man with acute or convalescent COVID-19.

This clone was recorded a few times. This chain joins TRBV9 and TRBJ1-2, with TRBD1 matching 8 bases. The CDR3 length is 15 residues. J gave up 2 bases and V 3 bases, and 6 bases lay outside the gene matches. From germline, CDR1 is SGDLS and CDR2 YYNGEE. The CDR3 protein is CASSGLRDRNYGYTF. The DNA for the CDR3 is TGTGCCAGCAGCGGTCTACGGGACAGGAACTATGGCTACACCTTC.

The rearrangement links TRBV28 to TRBJ1-6, with D possibly being TRBD1 (5 bases). V lost 7 bases to trimming and J lost 7 bases, with 17 bases between them. Germline lookup yields CDR1 MDHEN and CDR2 SYDVKM. The CDR3 totals 15 residues. CDR3: CASTPPGGANSPLHF. The DNA of the CDR3 is TGTGCCAGCACCCCACCGGGAGGGGCGAATTCACCCCTCCACTTT.

The J gene is TRBJ2-1, the V gene TRBV11-3; unclear D gene. The germline V and J ends were trimmed by 5 bases and 10 bases, with 12 bases remaining between them. Germline CDR1 SGHNT, CDR2 YENEEA. This CDR3 is built from 12 residues. CDR3 sequence reads: CASSQIGYEQFF. CDR3 bases: TGTGCCAGCAGCCAGATTGGTTACGAGCAGTTCTTC. The full variable domain, rest sourced from reference TRBV11-3 and TRBJ2-1, is EAGVVQSPRYKIIEKKQPVAFWCNPISGHNTLYWYLQNLGQGPELLIRYENEEAVDDSQLPKDRFSAERLKGVDSTLKIQPAELGDSAVYLCASSQIGYEQFFGPGTRLTVL.

The gene calls are TRBV20-1 and TRBJ2-1; 8 bases are shared with TRBD2. Trimming at V came to 3 bases and at J to 5 bases, leaving 6 bases not matched to a gene. The CDR3 contains 14 residues. In germline, CDR1 is DFQATT, CDR2 SNEGSKA (reference sequence). The CDR3 loop is CSASIRGGNNEQFF. CDR3 nucleotide sequence: TGCAGTGCTAGTATTCGGGGGGGTAACAATGAGCAGTTCTTC.

V and J are TRBV11-2 and TRBJ2-7; D may be TRBD1 (5 bases). V was shortened by 0 bases and J by 2 bases, with 8 bases between the two germline ends. Per the germline V gene, CDR1 is SGHAT and CDR2 is FQNNGV. This CDR3 comprises 14 residues. The CDR3 coding sequence is TGTGCCAGCAGCTTAGATGACAGTACCTACGAGCAGTACTTC. Amino acids: CASSLDDSTYEQYF.

This chain joins TRBV5-1 and TRBJ2-2; 9 bases match TRBD1. The germline CDR1 and CDR2 sequences are SGHRS and YFSETQ. This CDR3 region has 16 residues. The J segment lost 2 bases and the V segment lost 2 bases, leaving 4 bases of the junction unmatched. This CDR3 is CASSFTGQGNTGELFF. The CDR3 DNA follows: TGCGCCAGCAGCTTCACGGGACAGGGCAACACCGGGGAGCTGTTTTTT.

The chain recombines TRBV7-3 with TRBJ1-1, with no clear D. Germline CDR1 SGHTA, CDR2 FQGTGA. V lost 1 base to trimming and J lost 4 bases, with 7 bases between them. The CDR3 is 13 amino acids. The DNA of the CDR3 is TGTGCCAGCAGCTTAAGCCCTAGCACTGAAGCTTTCTTT. As protein: CASSLSPSTEAFF.

In its sample, this clone was seen a few times. The genes are TRBV19 and TRBJ1-1; D unresolved. The CDR3 extends over 13 amino acids. Germline CDR1 and CDR2: LNHDA and SQIVND (reference sequence). V was trimmed by 5 bases and J by 0 bases, leaving 7 bases between them. CDR3 DNA sequence: TGTGCCAGTAGTGGCCAGGTGAACACTGAAGCTTTCTTT. Protein: CASSGQVNTEAFF.

This clone has a handful of counts. The V call is TRBV19, the J call TRBJ2-7; weak D call: TRBD1 (6 bases). V lost 5 bases and J 3 bases, leaving 17 bases between the germline ends. The CDR3 sequence is 15 residues long. CDR1 LNHDA and CDR2 SQIVND come from the germline V gene (reference sequence). CDR3 in amino acids: CASSRHRELNYEQYF. The CDR3 nucleotides are TGTGCCAGTAGTCGGCACAGGGAATTAAACTACGAGCAGTACTTC.

This chain joins TRBV10-1 and TRBJ2-5, with 9 positions matching TRBD1. The trim removed 4 bases at V and 5 bases at J, leaving 5 bases unmatched. The germline V gene encodes CDR1 WNHNN and CDR2 SYGVQD (reference sequence). This CDR3 spans 14 amino acids. The CDR3 loop is CASSGDREWETQYF. The CDR3 DNA reads TGCGCCAGCAGTGGGGACAGGGAGTGGGAGACCCAGTACTTC.

This chain links TRBV3-1 (or the pseudogene TRBV3-2) with TRBJ1-5, with 7 bases that match TRBD1. Trimming cost V 1 base and J 4 bases; bases outside gene matches: 7. The CDR3 covers 16 residues. Germline V gives CDR1 LGHDT, CDR2 YNNKEL (reference sequence). The CDR3 loop is CASSQGSTGINQPQHF. CDR3 sequence (DNA): TGTGCCAGCAGCCAAGGTTCGACAGGGATTAATCAGCCCCAGCATTTT.

V is TRBV5-4 and J is TRBJ2-3; 10 nucleotides agree with TRBD1. Germline-derived CDR1 and CDR2 are SGHNT and YYREEE (reference sequence). The J segment lost 4 bases and the V segment lost 4 bases, leaving 6 bases of the junction unmatched. The CDR3 length is 15 residues. The CDR3 protein is CASSARDRGPDTQYF. The CDR3 DNA sequence: TGTGCCAGCAGCGCCCGGGACAGGGGCCCAGATACGCAGTATTTT.

This sequence joins TRBV9 and TRBJ2-4; no clear D. Trimming cost V 0 bases and J 5 bases, with 12 bases left between them. CDR1 and CDR2 from the germline V gene are SGDLS and YYNGEE. This CDR3 has 15 amino acids. The CDR3: CASSVGVGEENIQYF. In DNA form, the CDR3 reads TGTGCCAGCAGCGTAGGGGTAGGTGAGGAAAACATTCAGTACTTC.